The 20 T cell receptor beta chains below were found in one sample sequenced in a study of T cells after yellow fever vaccination. TCRdb reanalysed the 5' RACE reads using MiXCR and keeps one entry per CDR3 protein. The table lists about 30,000 distinct CDR3 sequences, roughly 6.1% of them singletons, with around a quarter in the top ten. This specimen consisted of PBMCs, either bulk or a sorted T-cell subset (CD4+, CD8+, memory, or dextramer-sorted; not recorded which), obtained on the day of the yellow fever booster vaccination. These receptors were collected from a man aged 25 to 45 who received the YFV17D yellow fever vaccine.

There are many counts of this clonotype. This chain links TRBV20-1 with TRBJ2-1, with TRBD2 matching 16 bases. The CDR3 extends over 16 amino acids. V lost 6 bases and J lost 9; bases outside the gene matches: 11. Germline lookup yields CDR1 DFQATT and CDR2 SNEGSKA (reference sequence). CDR3 DNA sequence: TGCAGTGCAACCGGGACTAGCGGGAGGGACTCGCTTGAGCAGTTCTTC. Translation: CSATGTSGRDSLEQFF.

This chain uses TRBV7-2 with TRBJ1-2; D unresolved. The CDR3 covers 15 residues. CDR1 and CDR2 (germline): SGHTA, FQGNSA. Trimming removed 5 bases from V and 2 bases from J, with 15 bases in between. This chain's CDR3 is CASSQDRGKNYGYTF. CDR3 sequence (DNA): TGTGCCAGCAGCCAGGACCGGGGTAAAAACTATGGCTACACCTTC.

This clonotype has only a few counts. The V and J genes are TRBV28 and TRBJ1-2, with D unresolved. Trimming stripped 6 bases from V and 4 bases from J, with 18 bases between. Germline assignment: CDR1 MDHEN and CDR2 SYDVKM. This CDR3 is built from 15 residues. CDR3 amino acids: CASSVSHGLGYGYTF. As DNA, the CDR3 is TGTGCCAGCAGCGTTTCCCACGGACTTGGCTATGGCTACACCTTC.

This clonotype was counted many times. The CDR3 DNA reads as TGTGCCAGCGTAAAGAGCGGAGAGAAGTCAGATACGCAGTATTTT. Translation: CASVKSGEKSDTQYF. The V gene is TRBV9, the J gene TRBJ2-3; perhaps TRBD2 as D (5 bases). From germline, CDR1 is SGDLS and CDR2 YYNGEE. Trimming stripped 7 bases from V and 4 bases from J, with 19 bases between. CDR3 length equals 15 residues.

This clonotype was picked up many times. The chain has TRBV12-3 or TRBV12-4 and TRBJ2-3; D may correspond to TRBD1 or TRBD2 (5 bases each). Trimming removed 6 bases from V and 1 base from J, with 17 bases in between. The CDR3 length is 16 residues. CDR3 protein: CASSHMPGRRTDTQYF. The CDR3 nucleotides read TGTGCCAGCAGCCACATGCCGGGACGGCGCACAGATACGCAGTATTTT.

In its sample, this clonotype was seen many times. This rearrangement joins TRBV5-1 to TRBJ1-5, with TRBD1 identical over 7 bases. The CDR3 has 14 residues. Losses at the gene ends were 4 bases for V and 6 bases for J; bases not matched to a gene: 7. Germline V lookup: CDR1 SGHRS, CDR2 YFSETQ. CDR3 in DNA: TGCGCCAGCAGCCAGGGGGAGGCAAGTCAGCCCCAGCATTTT. This translates into CASSQGEASQPQHF.

The sample holds many counts of this clonotype. The chain links TRBV29-1 to TRBJ1-1; possible D gene TRBD1, 5 bases. Trimming stripped 7 bases from V and 7 bases from J, with 13 bases between. Germline assignment: CDR1 SQVTM and CDR2 ANQGSEA. The CDR3 has 11 amino acids. CDR3 nucleotide sequence: TGCAGCGCTTCACGACAGCTTGAAGCTTTCTTT. It is translated as CSASRQLEAFF.

This clonotype came up many times. The J gene is TRBJ2-5, the V gene TRBV24-1, with a possible D match to TRBD1 (6 bases). This CDR3 contains 15 residues. Germline V gene lookup returns CDR1 KGHDR and CDR2 SFDVKD. V was cut by 4 bases and J by 3 bases, with 14 bases left in between. The CDR3 protein is CATSDPTGPEETQYF. For the CDR3, the DNA is TGTGCCACCAGTGACCCCACAGGGCCGGAAGAGACCCAGTACTTC.

V is TRBV29-1 and J is TRBJ2-7; possibly TRBD1 or TRBD2 for D (5 bases each). From germline, CDR1 is SQVTM and CDR2 ANQGSEA. The CDR3 contains 14 residues. Trimming removed 3 bases at V and 0 bases at J, with 12 bases between. DNA for the CDR3: TGCAGCGTTGATACGAGGGGCCCCTCCTACGAGCAGTACTTC. It is translated as CSVDTRGPSYEQYF.

This clonotype was seen a few times. V is TRBV29-1 and J is TRBJ2-2; D possibly corresponds to TRBD1 (5 bases). The CDR3 covers 16 residues. The germline V gene encodes CDR1 SQVTM and CDR2 ANQGSEA. The V end lost 0 bases, the J end lost 3 bases, and 14 bases lay between the germline ends. The CDR3 DNA reads as TGCAGCGTTGAAGATTTCGGCAGGGTCCACACCGGGGAGCTGTTTTTT. Translating gives CSVEDFGRVHTGELFF.

This clonotype was recorded at least ten times. The V gene is TRBV9, the J gene TRBJ2-1; D not resolved. The CDR3 totals 12 residues. Per the germline V gene, CDR1 is SGDLS and CDR2 is YYNGEE. Trimming took 4 bases from V and 9 from J, leaving 11 bases between them. The CDR3 spells CASSPQLGEQFF. CDR3 coding DNA: TGTGCCAGCAGCCCCCAGTTGGGTGAGCAGTTCTTC. The complete variable domain, with remaining parts taken from reference TRBV9 and TRBJ2-1, reads DSGVTQTPKHLITATGQRVTLRCSPRSGDLSVYWYQQSLDQGLQFLIQYYNGEERAKGNILERFSAQQFPDLHSELNLSSLELGDSALYFCASSPQLGEQFFGPGTRLTVL.

The chain links TRBV23-1 to TRBJ2-1; D is unclear. Being an ORF, TRBV23-1 has a function that is uncertain. V lost 0 bases and J lost 8, with 8 bases in between. CDR3 size: 13 residues. CDR3 sequence: CASSQSSFYEQFF. CDR3 sequence (DNA): TGCGCCAGCAGTCAATCGAGTTTCTATGAGCAGTTCTTC.

The sample holds many counts of this clonotype. The CDR3 spells CARPLGLAVSGETQYF. The CDR3 DNA is TGTGCCCGCCCGCTGGGGCTAGCGGTTAGTGGGGAGACCCAGTACTTC. The V call is TRBV6-1, the J call TRBJ2-5; 7 nucleotides agree with TRBD2. This CDR3 spans 16 amino acids. V dropped 11 bases and J dropped 5; count of bases not matched to a gene: 20. From germline, CDR1 is MNHNS and CDR2 SASEGT.

Only one count was recorded for this clonotype. This may arise from a read error, as a much more abundant clone is one base away. V gene TRBV5-3 combines with J gene TRBJ2-7; either TRBD1 or TRBD2 may fit D (5 bases each). TRBV5-3 carries the ORF label, with uncertain function. This CDR3 contains 13 residues. The CDR3, as DNA: TGTGCCAGGAGCTTTGGGGGATTCTACGAGCAGTACTTC. This sequence encodes CARSFGGFYEQYF.

This rearrangement joins TRBV5-8 to TRBJ2-7; TRBD2 matches at 9 bases. V shed 2 bases and J 0 bases; nucleotides not matched to a gene: 3. Germline assignment: CDR1 SGHTS and CDR2 YDEGEE. CDR3 length: 15 amino acids. The CDR3 DNA reads as TGTGCCAGCAGCTTTGGCGGGGGGGCCTCCTACGAGCAGTACTTC. It translates to CASSFGGGASYEQYF. Looking up the rest from reference TRBV5-8 and TRBJ2-7 gives the full variable domain: EAGVTQSPTHLIKTRGQQATLRCSPISGHTSVYWYQQALGLGLQFLLWYDEGEERNRGNFPPRFSGRQFPNYSSELNVNALELEDSALYLCASSFGGGASYEQYFGPGTRLTVT.

This clonotype was seen ten or more times. For the CDR3, the DNA is TGTGCCATCAGGGGGAGGGAAGGACTAGCGGACGAGCAGTACTTC. It encodes CAIRGREGLADEQYF. The genes are TRBV10-3 and TRBJ2-7; 10 bases are a match to TRBD2. Trimming took 6 bases from V and 5 from J; bases not matched to a gene: 10. The germline gives CDR1 ENHRY, CDR2 SYGVKD. CDR3 size: 15 residues.

This clonotype was seen many times. The rearrangement joins TRBV6-1 to TRBJ2-3; a possible D gene is TRBD2 (5 bases). Germline values: CDR1 MNHNS, CDR2 SASEGT. V was clipped by 7 bases and J by 2 bases, with 16 bases between them. The CDR3 has 15 amino acids. The chain's CDR3 is CASTFGGLHTDTQYF. The CDR3, as DNA: TGTGCCAGCACCTTCGGCGGACTTCACACAGATACGCAGTATTTT.

This clonotype was observed many times. The chain carries TRBV7-2 and TRBJ2-3, with a tentative D call TRBD2 (7 bases). V dropped 8 bases and J dropped 2 bases, with 11 bases sitting between them. From germline, CDR1 is SGHTA and CDR2 FQGNSA. The CDR3 sequence is 13 residues long. CDR3 DNA: TGTGCCAGCCGCGGGGGCAACACAGATACGCAGTATTTT. It is translated as CASRGGNTDTQYF.

This clonotype occurred a few times. The V call is TRBV18, the J call TRBJ2-3; D ambiguous. Germline CDR1 reads KGHSH; CDR2 reads LQKENI. There are 12 residues in the CDR3. The V end was cut by 8 bases, the J end by 4 bases, with 10 bases between. CDR3 nucleotide sequence: TGTGCCAGCCGTTCTGAGGCAGATACGCAGTATTTT. This sequence encodes CASRSEADTQYF.

By proportion, this clonotype is medium-sized. This chain links TRBV12-5 with TRBJ2-1, with D possibly TRBD2 on 5 matching bases. The CDR3 loop spans 12 amino acids. Germline CDR1 is LGHNT and CDR2 is FRNRAP. Deletions cut 1 base from V and 15 bases from J, with 13 bases between. CDR3 in DNA: TGTGCTAGTGGTTTGGCCGGGAAACAGCCGTTCTTC. This encodes CASGLAGKQPFF.